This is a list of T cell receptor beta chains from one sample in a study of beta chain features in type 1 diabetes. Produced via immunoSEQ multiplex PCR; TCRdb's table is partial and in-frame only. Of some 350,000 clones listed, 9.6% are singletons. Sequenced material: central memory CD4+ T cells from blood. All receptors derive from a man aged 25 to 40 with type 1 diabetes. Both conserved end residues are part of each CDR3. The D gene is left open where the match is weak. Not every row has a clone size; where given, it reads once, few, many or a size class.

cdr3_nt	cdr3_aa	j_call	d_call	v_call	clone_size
TGCGCCAGCAGCTTGGTGGGGAGAACCTACGAGCAGTACTTC	CASSLVGRTYEQYF	TRBJ2-7	.	TRBV5-1	.
TGTGCCAGCAGCCAGTCGGGGGCGGGGGCCAACGTCCTGACTTTC	CASSQSGAGANVLTF	TRBJ2-6	.	TRBV28	.
TGTGCCAGCAGCTTTTCGTCGGACACTGAAGCTTTCTTT	CASSFSSDTEAFF	TRBJ1-1	.	TRBV7-2	few
TGTGCCAGCTCCACGGGGGAGAGCTCTGGAAACACCATATATTTT	CASSTGESSGNTIYF	TRBJ1-3	.	TRBV18	few
TGCAGCGTTGAGGGTACAGCTCAGCGGGAGGGGCAGTTCTTC	CSVEGTAQREGQFF	TRBJ2-1	TRBD2	TRBV29-1	few
TGTGCCAGCAGCTTAGTCCAAGAGACCCAGTACTTC	CASSLVQETQYF	TRBJ2-5	.	TRBV5-6	.
TGCGCCAGCAGCTCCCCGACCTATTCCTACGAGCAGTACTTC	CASSSPTYSYEQYF	TRBJ2-7	.	TRBV5-1	few
TGTGCCAGCAGCTTAGAACTGGGGGCGGGTGAGACCCAGTACTTC	CASSLELGAGETQYF	TRBJ2-5	.	TRBV7-2	few
TGTGCCAGTAGTAAGACAAAGCAGGGGGGCCAAGAGACCCAGTACTTC	CASSKTKQGGQETQYF	TRBJ2-5	.	TRBV19	few
TGCGCCAGCAGCTCCCTCGAGAGAGGGAGCTACGAGCAGTACTTC	CASSSLERGSYEQYF	TRBJ2-7	.	TRBV5-1	few
TGTGCCAGCAGCCAGGGGCACCACGAGCAGTACTTC	CASSQGHHEQYF	TRBJ2-7	.	TRBV14	.
TGTGCCAGCAGCCTTCCGTCGGGAACAGATACGCAGTATTTT	CASSLPSGTDTQYF	TRBJ2-3	.	TRBV5-4	.
TGTGCCAGCAGCTCGACCGGGACACCGGAGACCCAGTACTTC	CASSSTGTPETQYF	TRBJ2-5	.	TRBV7-3	few
TGTGCCTGGAGTGAATTGGAGCAGGTGGGGGAAAAACTGTTTTTT	CAWSELEQVGEKLFF	TRBJ1-4	.	TRBV30	.
TGTGCCAGTAGTATAAGTTCCGAATACGAGCAGTACTTC	CASSISSEYEQYF	TRBJ2-7	.	TRBV19	.
TGCAGCGTTGAAGAGGACAGGGGGAATGAGCAGTTCTTC	CSVEEDRGNEQFF	TRBJ2-1	TRBD1	TRBV29-1	few
TGTGCCAGCACCCCGCGGACAGATACGCAGTATTTT	CASTPRTDTQYF	TRBJ2-3	.	TRBV28	few
TGCGCCAGCAGCTCGGGACAGTGGCGAGAGACCCAGTACTTC	CASSSGQWRETQYF	TRBJ2-5	TRBD1	TRBV5-1	few
TGTGCCAGCAGACGCGGTGCGGAGGACGGGGAGCTGTTTTTT	CASRRGAEDGELFF	TRBJ2-2	.	TRBV7-9	.
TGTGCCAGCAGCCCCTACGGGTCGAACACTGAAGCTTTCTTT	CASSPYGSNTEAFF	TRBJ1-1	.	TRBV7-9	many
TGTGCCAGCAGCCCCGGGTGGTCCGGCACAGATACGCAGTATTTT	CASSPGWSGTDTQYF	TRBJ2-3	.	TRBV7-2	many
TGTGCCAGCAGTCCAAGACAGGGGGCGGTCGCTGAAGCTTTCTTT	CASSPRQGAVAEAFF	TRBJ1-1	TRBD1	TRBV27	few
TGTGCCAGCAGTTTACCAGACAGGGTCAACACCGGGGAGCTGTTTTTT	CASSLPDRVNTGELFF	TRBJ2-2	TRBD1	TRBV28	few
TGTGCCAGCAGCCGAGTTGACTCTGGAAACACCATATATTTT	CASSRVDSGNTIYF	TRBJ1-3	.	TRBV5-6	few
TGTGCCAGCAGCTTGAGGGTAGGGAGTCACTACGAGCAGTACTTC	CASSLRVGSHYEQYF	TRBJ2-7	.	TRBV7-9	.